This T cell receptor (beta chain) stems from a study of blood T cell repertoires in COVID-19. Across the study: Specimens from acute and convalescent COVID-19 originated in the United States, Italy and Spain.

The CDR3 length is 13 residues. Allocation to cohorts depended on clinical history reported by the participants. Cohort 3 donors counted as recovered after two negative PCRs, clearance, or resolved symptoms. Authors' methods: Estimation of nucleated cell counts was performed using reference gene primer amplification. Sequencing used immunoSEQ multiplex PCR; TCRdb keeps in-frame clones, though not all of them. The V and J calls and clone size come from that table; D and trimming were worked out from the DNA. The sample has hundreds of thousands of clones, 80% to 90% seen once; the top ten hold approximately 3.7%.

The chain links TRBV21-1 to TRBJ1-5. TRBV21-1 is a pseudogene locus. Sequencing was done on a sample of PBMCs or T cells enriched from blood (not recorded which). The receptor's source is a woman in her twenties or thirties who had recovered from COVID-19. CDR3 DNA sequence: TGTGCCAGCAGCCGACTTACCCGGGAGCCCCAGCATTTT. As protein: CASSRLTREPQHF.